This is a list of T cell receptor beta chains from one sample in a study of blood T cell repertoires in COVID-19. The data were produced by immunoSEQ multiplex PCR, yet TCRdb's version contains in-frame clones alone and is incomplete. The sample holds 97,000 or so clones, 91% seen once. Input material: peripheral blood. The receptor source for this set is a young man with acute or convalescent COVID-19. Both conserved end residues are part of each CDR3. Fields, in order: V gene, J gene, CDR3 length, CDR3 protein.

v_call: TRBV9; j_call: TRBJ2-5; cdr3_length: 15; cdr3_aa: CASSVGGGVGETQYF
v_call: TRBV2; j_call: TRBJ1-6; cdr3_length: 16; cdr3_aa: CASSPLQGADNSPLHF
v_call: TRBV9; j_call: TRBJ2-7; cdr3_length: 17; cdr3_aa: CASSPPGGGHFSYEQYF
v_call: TRBV5-1; j_call: TRBJ1-1; cdr3_length: 15; cdr3_aa: CASSPGRQVDTEAFF
v_call: TRBV20-1; j_call: TRBJ1-1; cdr3_length: 13; cdr3_aa: CSASRWQAKEAFF
v_call: TRBV19; j_call: TRBJ1-2; cdr3_length: 16; cdr3_aa: CASSSGTGAGNYGYTF
v_call: TRBV27; j_call: TRBJ1-1; cdr3_length: 15; cdr3_aa: CASSLSAQPNTEAFF
v_call: TRBV19; j_call: TRBJ1-2; cdr3_length: 13; cdr3_aa: CASSTQDYYGYTF
v_call: TRBV7-9; j_call: TRBJ1-2; cdr3_length: 14; cdr3_aa: CASSPWTGQYGYTF
v_call: TRBV3-1/TRBV3-2; j_call: TRBJ2-5; cdr3_length: 15; cdr3_aa: CASRSSGGLQETQYF
v_call: TRBV11-2; j_call: TRBJ1-3; cdr3_length: 15; cdr3_aa: CASSLGLSSGNTIYF
v_call: TRBV4-1; j_call: TRBJ1-2; cdr3_length: 14; cdr3_aa: CASSLTGNKDGYTF
v_call: TRBV5-5; j_call: TRBJ2-7; cdr3_length: 15; cdr3_aa: CASSLDPGRTYEQYF
v_call: TRBV6-5; j_call: TRBJ1-1; cdr3_length: 13; cdr3_aa: CASSSREGTEAFF
v_call: TRBV18; j_call: TRBJ1-2; cdr3_length: 17; cdr3_aa: CASSPQQPNAGDYGYTF
v_call: TRBV7-9; j_call: TRBJ2-7; cdr3_length: 17; cdr3_aa: CASSLAEGGTSDYEQYF
v_call: TRBV10-1; j_call: TRBJ2-3; cdr3_length: 16; cdr3_aa: CASSESTGVLTDTQYF
v_call: TRBV6-5; j_call: TRBJ1-3; cdr3_length: 14; cdr3_aa: CASSYGQGGNTIYF
v_call: TRBV19; j_call: TRBJ1-4; cdr3_length: 11; cdr3_aa: CASSDRGALAF
v_call: TRBV4-1; j_call: TRBJ2-5; cdr3_length: 14; cdr3_aa: CASSLGQGGETQYF
v_call: TRBV6-5; j_call: TRBJ1-2; cdr3_length: 16; cdr3_aa: CASSYRGIQGYYGYTF
v_call: TRBV7-2; j_call: TRBJ2-1; cdr3_length: 19; cdr3_aa: CASSLHLAGGPPPYNEQFF
v_call: TRBV5-6; j_call: TRBJ2-7; cdr3_length: 13; cdr3_aa: CASSLPPNYEQYF
v_call: TRBV20-1; j_call: TRBJ2-5; cdr3_length: 11; cdr3_aa: CSAPSGETQYF
v_call: TRBV7-2; j_call: TRBJ2-2; cdr3_length: 15; cdr3_aa: CASSTLGALASELFF
v_call: TRBV2; j_call: TRBJ1-5; cdr3_length: 14; cdr3_aa: CASSWTDSNQPQHF
v_call: TRBV5-1; j_call: TRBJ1-1; cdr3_length: 13; cdr3_aa: CASSLGVNTEAFF
v_call: TRBV7-9; j_call: TRBJ2-3; cdr3_length: 14; cdr3_aa: CASSNDRVADTQYF
v_call: TRBV5-6; j_call: TRBJ1-2; cdr3_length: 15; cdr3_aa: CASSLGQSSNYGYTF
v_call: TRBV7-9; j_call: TRBJ1-4; cdr3_length: 14; cdr3_aa: CASSLDRTNEKLFF
v_call: TRBV9; j_call: TRBJ2-7; cdr3_length: 15; cdr3_aa: CASSAHWHPSNQQYF
v_call: TRBV27; j_call: TRBJ2-3; cdr3_length: 14; cdr3_aa: CASSLARSTDTQYF
v_call: TRBV6-5; j_call: TRBJ1-1; cdr3_length: 13; cdr3_aa: CASSYKRNTEAFF
v_call: TRBV19; j_call: TRBJ2-7; cdr3_length: 14; cdr3_aa: CASSIRTGLVEQYF
v_call: TRBV27; j_call: TRBJ2-7; cdr3_length: 14; cdr3_aa: CASSLGHSSYEQYF
v_call: TRBV7-2; j_call: TRBJ2-7; cdr3_length: 12; cdr3_aa: CASSLSPNEQYF
v_call: TRBV19; j_call: TRBJ1-5; cdr3_length: 15; cdr3_aa: CASSFKGGGNQPQHF
v_call: TRBV20-1; j_call: TRBJ2-7; cdr3_length: 15; cdr3_aa: CSASDLRAGASEQYF
v_call: TRBV5-1; j_call: TRBJ2-1; cdr3_length: 15; cdr3_aa: CASSFWQGTWNEQFF
v_call: TRBV4-2; j_call: TRBJ1-5; cdr3_length: 16; cdr3_aa: CASSQGPGQGDQPQHF
v_call: TRBV5-6; j_call: TRBJ2-6; cdr3_length: 17; cdr3_aa: CASSDDRGPSGANVLTF
v_call: TRBV24-1; j_call: TRBJ2-5; cdr3_length: 14; cdr3_aa: CATSPASALETQYF